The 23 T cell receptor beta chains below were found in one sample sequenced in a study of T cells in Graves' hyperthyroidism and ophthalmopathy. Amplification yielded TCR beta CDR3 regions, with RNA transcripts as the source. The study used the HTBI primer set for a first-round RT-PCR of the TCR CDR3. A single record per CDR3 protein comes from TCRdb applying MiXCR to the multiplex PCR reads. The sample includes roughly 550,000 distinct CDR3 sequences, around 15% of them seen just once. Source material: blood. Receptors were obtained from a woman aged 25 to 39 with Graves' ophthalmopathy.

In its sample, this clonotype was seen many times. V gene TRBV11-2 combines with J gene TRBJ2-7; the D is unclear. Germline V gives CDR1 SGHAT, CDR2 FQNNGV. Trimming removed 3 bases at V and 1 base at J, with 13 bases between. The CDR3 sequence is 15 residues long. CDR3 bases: TGTGCCAGCAGCTTTGTCGAGGCAGGTTCCTACGAGCAGTACTTC. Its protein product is CASSFVEAGSYEQYF. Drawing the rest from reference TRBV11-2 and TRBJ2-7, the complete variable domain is EAGVAQSPRYKIIEKRQSVAFWCNPISGHATLYWYQQILGQGPKLLIQFQNNGVVDDSQLPKDRFSAERLKGVDSTLKIQPAKLEDSAVYLCASSFVEAGSYEQYFGPGTRLTVT.

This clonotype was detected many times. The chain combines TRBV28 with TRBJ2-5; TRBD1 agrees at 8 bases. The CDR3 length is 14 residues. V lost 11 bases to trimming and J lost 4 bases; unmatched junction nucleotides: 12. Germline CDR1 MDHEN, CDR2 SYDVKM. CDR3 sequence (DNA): TGTGCCGGGCGAGGGCAGGGGGCTGTAGAGACCCAGTACTTC. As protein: CAGRGQGAVETQYF.

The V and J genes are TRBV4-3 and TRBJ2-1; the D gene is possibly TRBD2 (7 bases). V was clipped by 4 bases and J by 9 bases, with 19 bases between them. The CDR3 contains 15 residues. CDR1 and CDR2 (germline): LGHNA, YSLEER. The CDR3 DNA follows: TGCGCCAGCAGCCTCCGGGTCACCGGGGGGCGTGAGCAGTTCTTC. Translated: CASSLRVTGGREQFF.

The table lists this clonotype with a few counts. The CDR3, as DNA: TGCAGTGCTAGATTAGGGGGACAGGGGAACACCGGGGAGCTGTTTTTT. Its protein product is CSARLGGQGNTGELFF. The chain joins TRBV20-1 to TRBJ2-2, with 9 bases that match TRBD1. CDR1 is DFQATT, CDR2 SNEGSKA, per germline (reference sequence). Trimming cost V 2 bases and J 1 base; bases outside gene matches: 5. The CDR3 spans 16 residues.

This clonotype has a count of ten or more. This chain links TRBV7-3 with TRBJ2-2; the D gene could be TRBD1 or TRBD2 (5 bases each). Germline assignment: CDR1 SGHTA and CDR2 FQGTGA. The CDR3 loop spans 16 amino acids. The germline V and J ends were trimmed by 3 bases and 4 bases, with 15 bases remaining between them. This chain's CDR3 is CASSFDSARGTGELFF. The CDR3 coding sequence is TGTGCCAGCAGCTTTGACAGCGCTCGGGGCACCGGGGAGCTGTTTTTT.

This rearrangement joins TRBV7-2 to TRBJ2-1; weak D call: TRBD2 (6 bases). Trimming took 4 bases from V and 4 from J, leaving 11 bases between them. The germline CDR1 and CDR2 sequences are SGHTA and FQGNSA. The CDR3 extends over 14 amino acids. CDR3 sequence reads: CASSSWTKYNEQFF. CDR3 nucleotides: TGTGCCAGCAGCTCATGGACTAAATACAATGAGCAGTTCTTC.

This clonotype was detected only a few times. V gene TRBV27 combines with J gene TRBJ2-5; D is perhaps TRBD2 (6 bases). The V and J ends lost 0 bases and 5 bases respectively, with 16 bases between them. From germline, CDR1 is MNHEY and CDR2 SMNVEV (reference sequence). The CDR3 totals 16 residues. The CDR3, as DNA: TGTGCCAGCAGTTTATCGGCGGGATCCTGGGCGGAGACCCAGTACTTC. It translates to CASSLSAGSWAETQYF.

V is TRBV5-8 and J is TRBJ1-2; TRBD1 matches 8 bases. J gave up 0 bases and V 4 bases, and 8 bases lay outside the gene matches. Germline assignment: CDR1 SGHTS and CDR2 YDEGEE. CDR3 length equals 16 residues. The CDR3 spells CASSAWTGIPNYGYTF. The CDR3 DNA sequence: TGTGCCAGCAGCGCCTGGACAGGGATCCCTAACTATGGCTACACCTTC.

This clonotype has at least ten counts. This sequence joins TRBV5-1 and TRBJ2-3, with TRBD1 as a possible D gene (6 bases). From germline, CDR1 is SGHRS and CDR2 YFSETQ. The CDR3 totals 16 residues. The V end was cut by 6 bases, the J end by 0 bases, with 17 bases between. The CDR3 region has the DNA TGCGCCAGCACCAAAACAGGGAGCCTTAGCACAGATACGCAGTATTTT. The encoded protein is CASTKTGSLSTDTQYF.

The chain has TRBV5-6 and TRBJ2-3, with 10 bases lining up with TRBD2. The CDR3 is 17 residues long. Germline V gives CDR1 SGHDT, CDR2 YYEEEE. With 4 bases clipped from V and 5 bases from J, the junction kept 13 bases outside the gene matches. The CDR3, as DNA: TGTGCCAGCAGCCTCGACCCTAGCGGGAGCACGATAGATACGCAGTATTTT. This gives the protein CASSLDPSGSTIDTQYF.

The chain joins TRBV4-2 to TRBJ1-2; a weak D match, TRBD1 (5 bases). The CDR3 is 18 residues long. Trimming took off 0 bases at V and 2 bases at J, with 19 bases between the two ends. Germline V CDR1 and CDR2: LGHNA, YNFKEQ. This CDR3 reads CASSQDPSGGGENYGYTF. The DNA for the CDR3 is TGTGCCAGCAGCCAAGATCCCTCGGGGGGAGGGGAAAACTATGGCTACACCTTC.

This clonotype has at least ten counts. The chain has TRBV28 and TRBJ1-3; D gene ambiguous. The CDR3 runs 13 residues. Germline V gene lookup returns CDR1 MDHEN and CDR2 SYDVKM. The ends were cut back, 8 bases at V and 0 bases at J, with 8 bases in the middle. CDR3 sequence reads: CASSVSSGNTIYF. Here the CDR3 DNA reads TGTGCCAGCTCGGTTAGCTCTGGAAACACCATATATTTT.

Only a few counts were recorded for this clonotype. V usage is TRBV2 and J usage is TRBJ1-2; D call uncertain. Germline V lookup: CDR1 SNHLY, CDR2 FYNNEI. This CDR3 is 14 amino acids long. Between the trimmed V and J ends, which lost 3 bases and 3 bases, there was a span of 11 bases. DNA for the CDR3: TGTGCCAGCAGTGAGGGTGGAGGCTACTATGGCTACACCTTC. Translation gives CASSEGGGYYGYTF.

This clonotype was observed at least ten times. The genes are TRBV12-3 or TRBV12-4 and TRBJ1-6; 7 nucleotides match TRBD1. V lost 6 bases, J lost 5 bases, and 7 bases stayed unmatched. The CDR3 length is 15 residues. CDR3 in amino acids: CASRETGQHNSPLHF. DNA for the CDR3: TGTGCCAGCAGGGAGACGGGACAGCATAATTCACCCCTCCACTTT.

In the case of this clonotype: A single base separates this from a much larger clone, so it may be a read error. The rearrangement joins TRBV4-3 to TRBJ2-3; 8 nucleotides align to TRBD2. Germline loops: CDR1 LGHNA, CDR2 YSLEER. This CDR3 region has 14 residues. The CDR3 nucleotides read TGCGTCAGCAGCCGCGGGAGGATGACAGATACGCAGTATTTT. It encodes CVSSRGRMTDTQYF.

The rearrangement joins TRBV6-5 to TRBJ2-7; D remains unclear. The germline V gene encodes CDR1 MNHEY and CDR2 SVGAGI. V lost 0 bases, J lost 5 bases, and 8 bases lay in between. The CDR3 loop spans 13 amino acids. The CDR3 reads CASSYSKPHEQYF. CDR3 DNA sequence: TGTGCCAGCAGTTACTCGAAGCCACACGAGCAGTACTTC.

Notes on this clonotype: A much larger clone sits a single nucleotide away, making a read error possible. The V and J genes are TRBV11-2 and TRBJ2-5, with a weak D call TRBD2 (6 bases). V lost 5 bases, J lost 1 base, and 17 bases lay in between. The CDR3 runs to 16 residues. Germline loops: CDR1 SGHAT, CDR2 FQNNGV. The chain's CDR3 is CASSLAAGSLQETQYF. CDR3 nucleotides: TGTGCCAGCAGCCTTGCAGCGGGCTCACTCCAAGAGACCCAGTACTTC. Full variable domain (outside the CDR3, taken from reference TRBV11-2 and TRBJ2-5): EAGVAQSPRYKIIEKRQSVAFWCNPISGHATLYWYQQILGQGPKLLIQFQNNGVVDDSQLPKDRFSAERLKGVDSTLKIQPAKLEDSAVYLCASSLAAGSLQETQYFGPGTRLLVL.

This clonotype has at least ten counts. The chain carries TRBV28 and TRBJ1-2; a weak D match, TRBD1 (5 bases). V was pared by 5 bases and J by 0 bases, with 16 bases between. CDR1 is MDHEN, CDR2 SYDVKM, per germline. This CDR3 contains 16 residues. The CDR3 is CASSLTRGLANYGYTF. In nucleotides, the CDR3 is TGTGCCAGCAGTCTTACAAGGGGCCTAGCTAACTATGGCTACACCTTC.

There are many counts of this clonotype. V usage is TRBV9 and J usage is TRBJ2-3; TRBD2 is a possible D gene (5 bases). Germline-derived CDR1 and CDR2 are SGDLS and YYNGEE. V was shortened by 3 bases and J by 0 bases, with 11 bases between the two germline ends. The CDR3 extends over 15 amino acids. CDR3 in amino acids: CASSGSAFSTDTQYF. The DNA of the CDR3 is TGTGCCAGCAGCGGTAGCGCGTTTAGCACAGATACGCAGTATTTT.

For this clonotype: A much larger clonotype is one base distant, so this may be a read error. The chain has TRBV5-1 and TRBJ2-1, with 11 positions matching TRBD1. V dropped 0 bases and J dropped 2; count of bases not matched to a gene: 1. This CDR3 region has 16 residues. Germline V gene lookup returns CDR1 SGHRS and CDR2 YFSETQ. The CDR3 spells CASSLGTGGPYNEQFF. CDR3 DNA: TGCGCCAGCAGCTTGGGGACAGGGGGCCCCTACAATGAGCAGTTCTTC.

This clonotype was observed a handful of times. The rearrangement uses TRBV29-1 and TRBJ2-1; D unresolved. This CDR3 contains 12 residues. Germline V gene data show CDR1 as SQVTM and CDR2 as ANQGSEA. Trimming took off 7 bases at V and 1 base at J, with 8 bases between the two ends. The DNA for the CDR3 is TGCAGCGCCAAACTTTCCTACAATGAGCAGTTCTTC. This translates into CSAKLSYNEQFF.

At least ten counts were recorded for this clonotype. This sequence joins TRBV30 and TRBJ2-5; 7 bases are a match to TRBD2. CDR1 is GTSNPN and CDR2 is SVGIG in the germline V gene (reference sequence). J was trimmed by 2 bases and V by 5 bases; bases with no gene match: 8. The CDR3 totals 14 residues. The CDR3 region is CAWESGILQETQYF. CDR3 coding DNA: TGTGCCTGGGAAAGCGGGATTTTACAAGAGACCCAGTACTTC.

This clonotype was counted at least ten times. CDR3 coding DNA: TGCAGTGCTAGGGGCAGGGTTCGGACTGAAGCTTTCTTT. It translates to CSARGRVRTEAFF. This chain links TRBV20-1 with TRBJ1-1, with D possibly matching TRBD1 (5 bases). The germline CDR1 and CDR2 sequences are DFQATT and SNEGSKA (reference sequence). Between the trimmed V and J ends, which lost 3 bases and 5 bases, there was a span of 13 bases. CDR3 length equals 13 residues.